The 10 T cell receptor beta chains given below trace back to one sample, sequenced in a study of Ad26.COV2.S vaccination and SARS-CoV-2 variants. Measured with immunoSEQ multiplex PCR; TCRdb has only the in-frame clones, and not every one. The data contain about 680,000 clones, 89% of them singletons. The treatment: some 20 received Ad26.COV2.S at low or high dose, single or two shots; roughly 5 received placebo; per-sample allocation not given. Repertoires come from day 63 after the first vaccine or placebo injection. The material sequenced was peripheral blood, taken in a trial of Ad26.COV2.S vaccine versus placebo. These receptors were taken from a person between 18 and 59 years old who received the Ad26.COV2.S COVID-19 vaccine or a placebo.

The CDR3 DNA is TGCAGCGTTGAAGTAGGAGGTAACTCGAACACTGAAGCTTTCTTT. Translating it yields CSVEVGGNSNTEAFF. This sequence joins TRBV29-1 and TRBJ1-1; no clear D. V was trimmed by 1 base and J by 1 base, leaving 13 bases between them. The CDR3 sequence is 15 residues long. The germline gives CDR1 SQVTM, CDR2 ANQGSEA.

CDR3 amino acids: CSAEWVQETQYF. DNA for the CDR3: TGCAGCGCCGAGTGGGTCCAAGAGACCCAGTACTTC. The genes are TRBV29-1 and TRBJ2-5; D not certain. The CDR3 sequence is 12 residues long. V was shortened by 7 bases and J by 1 base, with 10 bases between the two germline ends. Germline CDR1 SQVTM, CDR2 ANQGSEA.

J is TRBJ1-1 and V is TRBV6-2 or TRBV6-3, with TRBD1 matching over 7 bases. The CDR3 totals 15 residues. Germline lookup yields CDR1 MNHEY and CDR2 SVGEGT. With V trimmed by 5 bases and J by 1 base, 7 bases remained unmatched. The CDR3 DNA reads TGTGCCAGCAGTCAACACAGGGGCCAGAACACTGAAGCTTTCTTT. Protein sequence: CASSQHRGQNTEAFF.

The chain has TRBV18 and TRBJ1-5; D call uncertain. The CDR3 length is 16 residues. V lost 1 base and J lost 2, with 12 bases in between. In germline, CDR1 is KGHSH, CDR2 LQKENI. The CDR3 nucleotides are TGTGCCAGCTCACCACTCCCAGGCGGTGGCAATCAGCCCCAGCATTTT. Translation gives CASSPLPGGGNQPQHF. Drawing the rest from reference TRBV18 and TRBJ1-5, the complete variable domain is NAGVMQNPRHLVRRRGQEARLRCSPMKGHSHVYWYRQLPEEGLKFMVYLQKENIIDESGMPKERFSAEFPKEGPSILRIQQVVRGDSAAYFCASSPLPGGGNQPQHFGDGTRLSIL.

The J gene is TRBJ1-4, the V gene TRBV27; D call uncertain. Trimming took 0 bases from V and 0 from J, leaving 5 bases between them. Per germline, CDR1 MNHEY and CDR2 SMNVEV (reference sequence). The CDR3 runs 15 residues. As DNA, the CDR3 is TGTGCCAGCAGTTTATCGGGTTCAACTAATGAAAAACTGTTTTTT. Protein sequence: CASSLSGSTNEKLFF. The full variable domain, in which reference TRBV27 and TRBJ1-4 provide the parts outside the CDR3, is EAQVTQNPRYLITVTGKKLTVTCSQNMNHEYMSWYRQDPGLGLRQIYYSMNVEVTDKGDVPEGYKVSRKEKRNFPLILESPSPNQTSLYFCASSLSGSTNEKLFFGSGTQLSVL.

The chain carries TRBV4-3 and TRBJ2-5, with 7 nucleotides matching TRBD1. Germline V gives CDR1 LGHNA, CDR2 YSLEER. V shed 4 bases and J 5 bases; nucleotides not matched to a gene: 10. The CDR3 spans 15 residues. Here the CDR3 DNA reads TGCGCCAGCAGCCTGGCAGACAGGGCCGGGGAGACCCAGTACTTC. It yields the protein CASSLADRAGETQYF.

The V gene is TRBV6-6, the J gene TRBJ2-1; 13 bases match TRBD2. CDR3 length: 15 residues. V lost 8 bases and J lost 8; bases outside the gene matches: 9. Germline values: CDR1 MNHNY, CDR2 SVGAGI (reference sequence). The CDR3: CASRLAGGGGDEQFF. Written as DNA, the CDR3 is TGTGCCAGCCGACTAGCGGGGGGCGGTGGGGATGAGCAGTTCTTC.

The chain uses TRBV6-1 and TRBJ2-1, with D unclear. This CDR3 contains 15 residues. V lost 1 base and J 8 bases, leaving 15 bases between the germline ends. Looked up from germline, CDR1 is MNHNS and CDR2 is SASEGT. Here the CDR3 reads CASSEGWGSSDEQFF. The CDR3 region has the DNA TGTGCCAGCAGTGAAGGGTGGGGTAGCAGCGATGAGCAGTTCTTC.

The V and J genes are TRBV5-1 and TRBJ2-3, with D tentatively TRBD1 (6 bases). Trimming cost V 0 bases and J 4 bases, with 9 bases left between them. The CDR3 loop spans 14 amino acids. Per germline, CDR1 SGHRS and CDR2 YFSETQ. CDR3 loop: CASSLAQGPDTQYF. CDR3 in DNA: TGCGCCAGCAGCTTGGCACAGGGCCCAGATACGCAGTATTTT.

The V gene is TRBV29-1, the J gene TRBJ2-3; unclear D gene. Per germline, CDR1 SQVTM and CDR2 ANQGSEA. This CDR3 is 13 amino acids long. The germline V and J ends were trimmed by 3 bases and 8 bases, with 15 bases remaining between them. CDR3 loop: CSVDPAQIGTQYF. The CDR3 nucleotides are TGCAGCGTTGACCCGGCACAGATTGGTACGCAGTATTTT.